Listed here is a single T cell receptor (beta chain). This entry comes from a study of T cell changes during pregnancy in multiple sclerosis. This CDR3 spans 20 amino acids. V gave up 0 bases and J gave up 7 bases, with 28 bases separating them. Germline lookup yields CDR1 LGHNA and CDR2 YSLEER. Generated by immunoSEQ multiplex PCR, the TCRdb table keeps only in-frame clones and is missing some. In the table there are tens of thousands of clones, about 91% of which are singletons. The sample consisted of CD4+ T cells from peripheral blood mononuclear cells, taken in the second trimester of pregnancy. This TCR came from a female donor in good health, enrolled as a control in a pregnancy study. The rearrangement links TRBV4-3 to TRBJ2-1; D is perhaps TRBD2 (5 bases). This CDR3 is CASSQEIGVIRRTGRNEQFF. The CDR3 DNA follows: TGCGCCAGCAGCCAAGAAATTGGGGTAATTCGGAGGACCGGAAGGAATGAGCAGTTCTTC.